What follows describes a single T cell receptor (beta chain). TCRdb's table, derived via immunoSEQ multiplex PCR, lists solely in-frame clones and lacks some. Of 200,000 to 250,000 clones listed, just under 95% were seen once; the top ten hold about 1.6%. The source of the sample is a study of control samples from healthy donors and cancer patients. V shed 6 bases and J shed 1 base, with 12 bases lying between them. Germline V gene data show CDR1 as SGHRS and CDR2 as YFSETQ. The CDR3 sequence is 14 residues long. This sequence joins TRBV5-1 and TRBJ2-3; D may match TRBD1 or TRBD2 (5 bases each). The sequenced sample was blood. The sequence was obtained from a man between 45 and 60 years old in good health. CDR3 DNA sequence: TGCGCCAGCAATACAGGACTGGGCACAGATACGCAGTATTTT. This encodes CASNTGLGTDTQYF.